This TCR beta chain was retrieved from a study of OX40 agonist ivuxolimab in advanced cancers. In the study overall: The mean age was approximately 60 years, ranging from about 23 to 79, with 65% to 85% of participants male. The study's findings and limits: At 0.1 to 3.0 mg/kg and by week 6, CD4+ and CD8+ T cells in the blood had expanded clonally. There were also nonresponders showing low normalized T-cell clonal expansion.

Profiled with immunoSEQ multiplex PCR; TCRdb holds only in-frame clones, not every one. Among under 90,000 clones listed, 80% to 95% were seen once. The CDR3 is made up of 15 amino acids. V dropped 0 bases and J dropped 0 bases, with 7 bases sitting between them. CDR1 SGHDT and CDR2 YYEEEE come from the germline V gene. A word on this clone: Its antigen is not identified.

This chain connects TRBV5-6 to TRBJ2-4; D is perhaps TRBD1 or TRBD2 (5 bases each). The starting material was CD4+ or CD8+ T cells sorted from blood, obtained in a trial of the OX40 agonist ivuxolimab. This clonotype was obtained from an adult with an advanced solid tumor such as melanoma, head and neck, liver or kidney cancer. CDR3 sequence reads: CASSLAGTAKNIQYF. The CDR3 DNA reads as TGTGCCAGCAGCTTGGCCGGGACAGCCAAAAACATTCAGTACTTC.